These T cell receptor beta chains were read from a single sample in a study of molecular identifiers for immune sequencing clone quantification. MiXCR, applied by TCRdb to the PCR reads, yields one record per CDR3 protein. The sample lists some 65,000 distinct CDR3 sequences; 15% to 20% were seen once. Input material: naive CD8+ T cells from blood, with Jurkat cell RNA spiked in. These receptors were collected from a human donor in good health. Some libraries in this study had Jurkat cell RNA spiked in. CDR3s include the opening cysteine and the closing phenylalanine or tryptophan. A D gene is named only where the DNA matches it firmly. Size is omitted from some rows. Given values are once, few, many or a class for expanded clones.

j_call: TRBJ1-1
v_call: TRBV5-1
clone_size: NA
d_call: NA
cdr3_nt: TGCGCCAGTATTCTTGACCCCAGGGACACTGAAGCTTTCTTT
cdr3_aa: CASILDPRDTEAFF

j_call: TRBJ2-3
v_call: TRBV11-3
clone_size: many
d_call: TRBD2
cdr3_nt: TGTGCCAGCAGCTTAAGACTAGCGGGAGGGATTGGCACAGATACGCAGTATTTT
cdr3_aa: CASSLRLAGGIGTDTQYF

j_call: TRBJ2-4
v_call: TRBV4-2
clone_size: NA
d_call: NA
cdr3_nt: TGTGCCAGCAGCCAAGGTGGGCGGGCAGACCTAGCCAAAAACATTCAGTACTTC
cdr3_aa: CASSQGGRADLAKNIQYF

j_call: TRBJ1-5
v_call: TRBV12-3/TRBV12-4
clone_size: NA
d_call: NA
cdr3_nt: TGTGCCAGCAGTTCCAGAATGGCGTATAGCAATCAGCCCCAGCATTTT
cdr3_aa: CASSSRMAYSNQPQHF

j_call: TRBJ2-7
v_call: TRBV6-1
clone_size: many
d_call: NA
cdr3_nt: TGTGCCAGCAGTTTCTACGAGCAGTACTTC
cdr3_aa: CASSFYEQYF

j_call: TRBJ1-4
v_call: TRBV11-2
clone_size: NA
d_call: NA
cdr3_nt: TGTGCCAGCAGCCCCCGGGGGGGTAAGGAAAAACTGTTTTTT
cdr3_aa: CASSPRGGKEKLFF

j_call: TRBJ2-7
v_call: TRBV2
clone_size: few
d_call: NA
cdr3_nt: TGTGCCAGCAGTGACAGGGACGCCTACGAGCAGTACTTC
cdr3_aa: CASSDRDAYEQYF

j_call: TRBJ1-5
v_call: TRBV14
clone_size: many
d_call: NA
cdr3_nt: TGTGCCAGCAGCCAACGGTTCGACAGGTTCAATCAGCCCCAGCATTTT
cdr3_aa: CASSQRFDRFNQPQHF

j_call: TRBJ2-7
v_call: TRBV6-2/TRBV6-3
clone_size: few
d_call: NA
cdr3_nt: TGTGCCAGCAGTTACGGCGACAGCCCCTACGAGCAGTACTTC
cdr3_aa: CASSYGDSPYEQYF

j_call: TRBJ1-1
v_call: TRBV6-2/TRBV6-3
clone_size: NA
d_call: NA
cdr3_nt: TGTGCCAGCAGTTATCCCGGGCCGATCGCTGAAGCTTTCTTT
cdr3_aa: CASSYPGPIAEAFF

j_call: TRBJ2-2
v_call: TRBV29-1
clone_size: many
d_call: TRBD1
cdr3_nt: TGCAGCGTTGGAGGGGGCATCACCGGGGAGCTGTTTTTT
cdr3_aa: CSVGGGITGELFF

j_call: TRBJ1-1
v_call: TRBV15
clone_size: NA
d_call: NA
cdr3_nt: TGTGCCACCAGCCCTACACGCGGGGTCTCTGAAGCTTTCTTT
cdr3_aa: CATSPTRGVSEAFF

j_call: TRBJ2-7
v_call: TRBV28
clone_size: many
d_call: TRBD2
cdr3_nt: TGTGCCAGCAGCAAGCGGGGGCCGCACGAGCAGTACTTC
cdr3_aa: CASSKRGPHEQYF

j_call: TRBJ2-5
v_call: TRBV6-6
clone_size: few
d_call: TRBD1
cdr3_nt: TGTGCCAGCGGCATGGGACAGTCTGAGACCCAGTACTTC
cdr3_aa: CASGMGQSETQYF

j_call: TRBJ2-7
v_call: TRBV6-2/TRBV6-3
clone_size: few
d_call: NA
cdr3_nt: TGTGCCAGCAGCGACTTCTACGAGCAGTACTTC
cdr3_aa: CASSDFYEQYF

j_call: TRBJ2-7
v_call: TRBV14
clone_size: few
d_call: NA
cdr3_nt: TGTGCCAGCAGCCTTGCGCTCTACGAGCAGTACTTC
cdr3_aa: CASSLALYEQYF

j_call: TRBJ1-1
v_call: TRBV4-1
clone_size: many
d_call: NA
cdr3_nt: TGCGCCAGCAGCCCAGTGTTTACAGGGCGGGACACTGAAGCTTTCTTT
cdr3_aa: CASSPVFTGRDTEAFF

j_call: TRBJ2-7
v_call: TRBV7-6
clone_size: many
d_call: NA
cdr3_nt: TGTGCCAGCAGCTTAATGCCAGGGCCGGGGAACGAGCAGTACTTC
cdr3_aa: CASSLMPGPGNEQYF

j_call: TRBJ2-5
v_call: TRBV7-9
clone_size: many
d_call: NA
cdr3_nt: TGTGCCAGCACCCAATTCGCGAAGCAAGAGACCCAGTACTTC
cdr3_aa: CASTQFAKQETQYF

j_call: TRBJ2-7
v_call: TRBV11-2
clone_size: few
d_call: TRBD2
cdr3_nt: TGTGCCAGCAGCTTAGGGGATATAGCGGGAAGCACCTACGAGCAGTACTTC
cdr3_aa: CASSLGDIAGSTYEQYF

j_call: TRBJ1-2
v_call: TRBV5-1
clone_size: many
d_call: NA
cdr3_nt: TGCGCCACAAAAAGTGGGCCTGACCCCGACTATGGCTACACCTTC
cdr3_aa: CATKSGPDPDYGYTF

j_call: TRBJ1-6
v_call: TRBV7-2
clone_size: many
d_call: NA
cdr3_nt: TGTGCCAGCAGCTTTCTCTCCTATAATTCACCCCTCCACTTT
cdr3_aa: CASSFLSYNSPLHF

j_call: TRBJ1-4
v_call: TRBV7-8
clone_size: many
d_call: TRBD1
cdr3_nt: TGTGCCAGCAGCATCCTGGGGACAGGACTCAATGAAAAACTGTTTTTT
cdr3_aa: CASSILGTGLNEKLFF

j_call: TRBJ2-2
v_call: TRBV4-2
clone_size: NA
d_call: TRBD1
cdr3_nt: TGTGCCAGCAGCCACGACAGGGGAGGTGGCGGGGAGCTGTTTTTT
cdr3_aa: CASSHDRGGGGELFF

j_call: TRBJ1-2
v_call: TRBV7-9
clone_size: many
d_call: TRBD1
cdr3_nt: TGTGCCAGCAGCCTCTCAGGGGGCGCTTATGGCTACACCTTC
cdr3_aa: CASSLSGGAYGYTF

j_call: TRBJ2-3
v_call: TRBV14
clone_size: NA
d_call: NA
cdr3_nt: TGTGCCAGCAGCCATTCGATGGGCACAGATACGCAGTATTTT
cdr3_aa: CASSHSMGTDTQYF

j_call: TRBJ2-2
v_call: TRBV29-1
clone_size: many
d_call: TRBD2
cdr3_nt: TGCAGCGCCAACCCTAGCGGGAGAGCGGCCGGGGAGCTGTTTTTT
cdr3_aa: CSANPSGRAAGELFF

j_call: TRBJ2-1
v_call: TRBV7-9
clone_size: NA
d_call: TRBD2
cdr3_nt: TGTGCCAGCAGCCTAAGCGGGACCGGACTAGAAGGCTACAATGAGCAGTTCTTC
cdr3_aa: CASSLSGTGLEGYNEQFF

j_call: TRBJ2-7
v_call: TRBV15
clone_size: NA
d_call: NA
cdr3_nt: TGTGCCACCAGCAGAGATTTGCAGGGACGGGACGAGCAGTACTTC
cdr3_aa: CATSRDLQGRDEQYF

j_call: TRBJ2-5
v_call: TRBV12-3/TRBV12-4
clone_size: few
d_call: NA
cdr3_nt: TGTGCCAGCAGTCATCGCGACCCTAGGGTAGAGACCCAGTACTTC
cdr3_aa: CASSHRDPRVETQYF

j_call: TRBJ2-7
v_call: TRBV21-1
clone_size: NA
d_call: NA
cdr3_nt: TGTGCCAGCAGCAATTCCCGGACAGGACGGGACGAGCAGTACTTC
cdr3_aa: CASSNSRTGRDEQYF

j_call: TRBJ2-1
v_call: TRBV7-9
clone_size: few
d_call: NA
cdr3_nt: TGTGCCAGCAGCAGGAACCGGGACTCTTTTTACAATGAGCAGTTCTTC
cdr3_aa: CASSRNRDSFYNEQFF

j_call: TRBJ2-7
v_call: TRBV19
clone_size: many
d_call: NA
cdr3_nt: TGTGCCAGTAGTATTGGGGGTCTAGACTACGAGCAGTACTTC
cdr3_aa: CASSIGGLDYEQYF

j_call: TRBJ1-5
v_call: TRBV30
clone_size: NA
d_call: NA
cdr3_nt: TGTGCCTGGAGTGTACGACAGCCCAATCAGCCCCAGCATTTT
cdr3_aa: CAWSVRQPNQPQHF

j_call: TRBJ2-1
v_call: TRBV11-2
clone_size: many
d_call: NA
cdr3_nt: TGTGCCAGCAGCTTAGAGGTCAATGAGCAGTTCTTC
cdr3_aa: CASSLEVNEQFF

j_call: TRBJ2-1
v_call: TRBV7-9
clone_size: many
d_call: NA
cdr3_nt: TGTGCCAGCAGCTTCAGTACAGGTTGGGGGGAGCAGTTCTTC
cdr3_aa: CASSFSTGWGEQFF

j_call: TRBJ2-7
v_call: TRBV7-9
clone_size: few
d_call: NA
cdr3_nt: TGTGCCAGCAGCCATGCTACTGGGTACGAGCAGTACTTC
cdr3_aa: CASSHATGYEQYF

j_call: TRBJ2-1
v_call: TRBV11-3
clone_size: many
d_call: NA
cdr3_nt: TGTGCCAGCAGCTCCCGGCAGGGGGGCAATGAGCAGTTCTTC
cdr3_aa: CASSSRQGGNEQFF

j_call: TRBJ2-6
v_call: TRBV24-1
clone_size: few
d_call: NA
cdr3_nt: TGTGCCACCAGTGATCGTACTGGGGCCAACGTCCTGACTTTC
cdr3_aa: CATSDRTGANVLTF

j_call: TRBJ2-1
v_call: TRBV7-9
clone_size: NA
d_call: NA
cdr3_nt: TGTGCCAGCAGGGCTACAGAGGACAATGAGCAGTTCTTC
cdr3_aa: CASRATEDNEQFF

j_call: TRBJ2-5
v_call: TRBV9
clone_size: many
d_call: NA
cdr3_nt: TGTGCCAGCAGCTCGCCCAGTCGGGGGCCAAGGCAAGAGACCCAGTACTTC
cdr3_aa: CASSSPSRGPRQETQYF

j_call: TRBJ1-5
v_call: TRBV6-6
clone_size: many
d_call: NA
cdr3_nt: TGTGCCAGCAGTTATACAGCTAGCAATCAGCCCCAGCATTTT
cdr3_aa: CASSYTASNQPQHF